This is a list of T cell receptor beta chains from one sample in a study of cytomegalovirus exposure and HLA in healthy donors. The data were produced by immunoSEQ multiplex PCR, yet TCRdb's version contains in-frame clones alone and is incomplete. Of 110,000 or so clones in the sample, approximately 94% were seen once. The sequenced sample consisted of PBMCs. The receptors shown here come from a woman aged 18-29 years in good health and CMV-seronegative. CDR3s include the opening cysteine and the closing phenylalanine or tryptophan. Each record gives: clone size, V gene, D gene, J gene, CDR3 DNA, CDR3 protein. A D gene is named only where the DNA matches it firmly. Clone size appears in some rows only: once, few, many, or a class for an expanded clone.

>.|TRBV5-1|.|TRBJ2-3
TGCGCCAGCAGCCTATACCCCTTAGATACGCAGTATTTT
CASSLYPLDTQYF
>.|TRBV2|TRBD1|TRBJ2-3
TGTGCCAGCCGGGACAGACTTACAGATACGCAGTATTTT
CASRDRLTDTQYF
>.|TRBV6-5|.|TRBJ1-1
TGTGCCAGCAGACCACCGCGGGGCGTGAACACTGAAGCTTTCTTT
CASRPPRGVNTEAFF
>.|TRBV21-1|.|TRBJ1-1
TGTGCCAGCAAGAGGTCGGGGGACAGGGTGTTTACTGAAGCTTTCTTT
CASKRSGDRVFTEAFF
>.|TRBV18|.|TRBJ1-2
TGTGCCAGCTCACCCGGGGGGGAACAGGGATTCTATGGCTACACCTTC
CASSPGGEQGFYGYTF
>.|TRBV28|.|TRBJ2-3
TGTGCCAGCAGATCGGGTCCCCACACAGATACGCAGTATTTT
CASRSGPHTDTQYF
>.|TRBV7-2|TRBD2|TRBJ2-5
TGTGCCAGCAGGTTACCGGGACTAGCGGTTAAAGAGACCCAGTACTTC
CASRLPGLAVKETQYF
>once|TRBV7-6|.|TRBJ1-2
TGTGCCAGCAGCCCGGGGGGGGGTGGCTACACCTTC
CASSPGGGGYTF
>.|TRBV2|TRBD2|TRBJ2-1
TGTGCCAGCAGGAAAGGACTAGCGGGGGGTTACAATGAGCAGTTCTTC
CASRKGLAGGYNEQFF
>.|TRBV5-1|TRBD2|TRBJ2-2
TGCGCCAGCAGCTTAGGGCTAGCGGGGGGGCCGAGGACCGGGGAGCTGTTTTTT
CASSLGLAGGPRTGELFF
>.|TRBV10-3|TRBD1|TRBJ1-5
TGTGCCATCAGTGACGGACAGGAGAGCAATCAGCCCCAGCATTTT
CAISDGQESNQPQHF
>.|TRBV5-6|TRBD1|TRBJ1-6
TGTGCCAGCAGCTTCAGGACAGGGGGGAATTCACCCCTCCACTTT
CASSFRTGGNSPLHF
>.|TRBV4-3|.|TRBJ2-7
TGCGCCAGCAGCCAAGGGCCAAGCTCCTACGAGCAGTACTTC
CASSQGPSSYEQYF
>.|TRBV2|TRBD1|TRBJ1-5
TGTGCCAGCAGTGGACAGGGGCAGCGGAATCAGCCCCAGCATTTT
CASSGQGQRNQPQHF
>.|TRBV18|TRBD2|TRBJ2-7
TGTGCCAGCTCACCAGTCCTAGCGGGGGAGCAGTACTTC
CASSPVLAGEQYF
>.|TRBV27|TRBD1|TRBJ2-1
TGTGCCAGCAGTTCCCTCGACAGGGGGCTCCACAATGAGCAGTTCTTC
CASSSLDRGLHNEQFF
>.|TRBV7-3|.|TRBJ2-2
TGTGCCAGCAGCCCACAGGGGAACACCGGGGAGCTGTTTTTT
CASSPQGNTGELFF
>.|TRBV19|.|TRBJ1-6
TGTGCCAGTAGCATGGGACTGCCCCTCCACTTT
CASSMGLPLHF
>once|TRBV5-4|.|TRBJ1-1
TGTGCCAGCAGCTTGGGGTCAGGGTCGATCCCGAACACTGAAGCTTTCTTT
CASSLGSGSIPNTEAFF
>.|TRBV2|.|TRBJ1-6
TGTGCCAGCAGTGGAGAAGGGAGTTCTAGTAATTCACCCCTCCACTTT
CASSGEGSSSNSPLHF
>.|TRBV11-3|TRBD2|TRBJ2-5
TGTGCCAGCAGCTTCCCCCCGGGTAGCGGGGGATGCCAAGAGACCCAGTACTTC
CASSFPPGSGGCQETQYF
>.|TRBV28|.|TRBJ2-7
TGTGCCAGCAGTTTAAACAGGTTCATGTACTTC
CASSLNRFMYF
>.|TRBV2|.|TRBJ1-3
TGTGCCAGCACCAGAATTGGAAACACCATATATTTT
CASTRIGNTIYF
>.|TRBV14|TRBD1|TRBJ2-7
TGTGCCAGCAGCTCGGGTCGGGGACAGGGCGACGAGCAGTACTTC
CASSSGRGQGDEQYF
>.|TRBV7-8|TRBD2|TRBJ2-1
TGTGCCAGCAGCCGCCCGACTAGCGGGGGGGCCTATGAGCAGTTCTTC
CASSRPTSGGAYEQFF
>.|TRBV7-3|.|TRBJ2-7
TGTGCCAGCAGTCTCCTGATTCAGGGTCTCACCTACGAGCAGTACTTC
CASSLLIQGLTYEQYF
>.|TRBV6-5|.|TRBJ1-2
TGTGCCAGCAGTTCGGATACAGGTCTATGGGGCTATGGCTACACCTTC
CASSSDTGLWGYGYTF
>.|TRBV7-3|TRBD2|TRBJ2-3
TGTGCCAGCAGCTTCCCTCTAGCGGGGGGTGGGACAGATACGCAGTATTTT
CASSFPLAGGGTDTQYF
>.|TRBV6-1|.|TRBJ1-5
TGTGCCAGCAGTCAAACAGGGAACGGGAATCAGCCCCAGCATTTT
CASSQTGNGNQPQHF
>once|TRBV6-6|TRBD1|TRBJ2-7
TGTGCCAGCAGCGGGACAGGGCTAACCTACGAGCAGTACTTC
CASSGTGLTYEQYF
>.|TRBV7-3|.|TRBJ1-1
TGTGCCAGCAGCCCGTCCGGGACTTCGTTGTTGAACACTGAAGCTTTCTTT
CASSPSGTSLLNTEAFF
>.|TRBV28|.|TRBJ1-2
TGTGCCAGCAGTTTATACAGGCTAAGGGGCTACACCTTC
CASSLYRLRGYTF
>.|TRBV28|.|TRBJ1-4
TGTGCCAGCAGTCCACCCACAGGGTCGAATGAAAAACTGTTTTTT
CASSPPTGSNEKLFF
>.|TRBV4-3|TRBD2|TRBJ2-1
TGCGCCAGCAGCCAAGACGGACTAGCGGGGGGCAATGAGCAGTTCTTC
CASSQDGLAGGNEQFF
>.|TRBV19|TRBD1|TRBJ2-7
TGTGCCAGTAGTGCCGGGACAGGGGCCTACGAGCAGTACTTC
CASSAGTGAYEQYF
>.|TRBV2|.|TRBJ1-1
TGTGCCAGCAGTGATATGAGGGGGACGACTGAAGCTTTCTTT
CASSDMRGTTEAFF
>.|TRBV6-6|.|TRBJ1-2
TGTGCCAGCAACCGAGACAGAGCCAATAACTATGGCTACACCTTC
CASNRDRANNYGYTF
>.|TRBV5-4|.|TRBJ1-1
TGTGCCAGCAGCGGGATTACGGGAACCCCTGAAGCTTTCTTT
CASSGITGTPEAFF
>once|TRBV9|TRBD2|TRBJ2-7
TGTGCCAGCTCGGGCCGGGGAGGGGACGAGCAGTACTTC
CASSGRGGDEQYF
>.|TRBV6-6|.|TRBJ1-1
TGTGCCAGCAGCTTCTACACGGGGAACACTGAAGCTTTCTTT
CASSFYTGNTEAFF
>once|TRBV2|TRBD1|TRBJ1-1
TGTGCCAGCAGTGGACAGGGGAACACTGAAGCTTTCTTT
CASSGQGNTEAFF